These 27 T cell receptor beta chains originate from one sample sequenced in a study of CD8 T cells in ankylosing spondylitis. TCRdb reprocessed the 5' RACE reads with MiXCR, giving one entry per CDR3 protein. This sample has about 130,000 distinct CDR3 sequences; about a tenth occur once, and the top ten carry 2.5% to 4%. Sequences were obtained from blood, either unsorted or a sorted T cell fraction (not recorded which). These receptors were obtained from a male donor with ankylosing spondylitis or in good health (not recorded which).

At least ten counts were recorded for this clonotype. The chain is built from TRBV5-1 and TRBJ2-1, with TRBD2 matching 11 bases. J was trimmed by 5 bases and V by 1 base; bases with no gene match: 8. The CDR3 contains 17 residues. Germline CDR1 SGHRS, CDR2 YFSETQ. Here the CDR3 reads CASSLLLAGVDNNEQFF. For the CDR3, the DNA is TGCGCCAGCAGCTTGTTACTAGCGGGGGTGGATAACAATGAGCAGTTCTTC.

The chain carries TRBV12-3 or TRBV12-4 and TRBJ2-3; D perhaps matches TRBD2 (6 bases). Trimming left V 3 bases short and J 4 bases short, with 11 bases between. This CDR3 is 14 amino acids long. For the CDR3, the DNA is TGTGCCAGCAGTTTTCCCGGGAGCTCAGATACGCAGTATTTT. Translated, it gives CASSFPGSSDTQYF.

This clonotype has at least ten counts. V is TRBV5-8 and J is TRBJ2-1, with 8 bases aligning to TRBD2. The V segment lost 5 bases and the J segment 4 bases; nucleotides outside the gene matches: 8. The CDR3 sequence is 15 residues long. Germline V gene data show CDR1 as SGHTS and CDR2 as YDEGEE. The chain's CDR3 is CASRPLAEIYNEQFF. The CDR3 DNA reads as TGTGCCAGCAGGCCACTAGCGGAGATTTACAATGAGCAGTTCTTC.

The genes are TRBV5-6 and TRBJ2-2, with 10 bases matching TRBD1. J lost 4 bases, V lost 3 bases, and 6 bases had no gene match. Germline V gives CDR1 SGHDT, CDR2 YYEEEE. This CDR3 is 16 amino acids long. This chain's CDR3 is CASSSWDRGGTGELFF. The CDR3 bases are TGTGCCAGCAGCTCTTGGGACAGGGGAGGCACCGGGGAGCTGTTTTTT.

This clonotype showed up many times. The chain carries TRBV7-8 and TRBJ2-1, with 10 positions matching TRBD2. V lost 2 bases to trimming and J lost 8 bases; unmatched junction nucleotides: 9. This CDR3 contains 16 residues. Germline loops: CDR1 SGHVS, CDR2 FQNEAQ. The CDR3 is CASSLRSSGSSDEQFF. The CDR3 coding sequence is TGTGCCAGCAGCTTAAGGTCTAGCGGGAGTTCCGATGAGCAGTTCTTC.

This clonotype has at least ten counts. This chain connects TRBV6-5 to TRBJ2-7, with 9 nucleotides matching TRBD2. Germline lookup yields CDR1 MNHEY and CDR2 SVGAGI. The trim removed 0 bases at V and 6 bases at J, leaving 3 bases unmatched. The CDR3 contains 14 residues. The CDR3 region has the DNA TGTGCCAGCAGTTACTCAGCGGGAGGAGGCGAGCAGTACTTC. Translated, it gives CASSYSAGGGEQYF.

In its sample, this clonotype was seen a few times. The chain links TRBV5-1 to TRBJ2-1; 7 positions match TRBD1. The CDR3 runs to 14 residues. The V segment lost 3 bases and the J segment 6 bases; nucleotides outside the gene matches: 6. Germline V gene data show CDR1 as SGHRS and CDR2 as YFSETQ. The CDR3 region is CASSSAGGSNEQFF. The CDR3 DNA reads as TGCGCCAGCAGCTCGGCAGGGGGAAGCAATGAGCAGTTCTTC.

This clonotype occurred many times. The chain links TRBV7-3 to TRBJ2-1; possible D gene TRBD2, 6 bases. V was pared by 0 bases and J by 13 bases, with 16 bases between. The CDR3 totals 14 residues. Germline assignment: CDR1 SGHTA and CDR2 FQGTGA. CDR3 nucleotides: TGTGCCAGCAGCTTAACGGTAGCGGAGGCGCCCCAGTTCTTC. Translating gives CASSLTVAEAPQFF.

Many counts were recorded for this clonotype. This chain joins TRBV7-6 and TRBJ1-3; unclear D gene. This CDR3 has 11 amino acids. The V and J ends lost 6 bases and 2 bases respectively, with 2 bases between them. Germline values: CDR1 SGHVS, CDR2 FNYEAQ. CDR3 bases: TGTGCCAGCAGTCCTGGAAACACCATATATTTT. Amino acid sequence: CASSPGNTIYF.

This clonotype appeared a few times. This chain links TRBV11-2 with TRBJ2-3; no definite D call. V gave up 0 bases and J gave up 3 bases, with 7 bases separating them. The CDR3 has 14 residues. Germline-derived CDR1 and CDR2 are SGHAT and FQNNGV. CDR3 nucleotides: TGTGCCAGCAGCTTAGATCGAGTGACAGATACGCAGTATTTT. Protein product: CASSLDRVTDTQYF. The whole variable domain, remainder taken from reference TRBV11-2 and TRBJ2-3, is EAGVAQSPRYKIIEKRQSVAFWCNPISGHATLYWYQQILGQGPKLLIQFQNNGVVDDSQLPKDRFSAERLKGVDSTLKIQPAKLEDSAVYLCASSLDRVTDTQYFGPGTRLTVL.

This clonotype was detected ten times or more. The V and J genes are TRBV7-9 and TRBJ2-1; 9 positions match TRBD2. The J segment lost 8 bases and the V segment lost 1 base, leaving 3 bases of the junction unmatched. The CDR3 extends over 14 amino acids. In germline, CDR1 is SEHNR, CDR2 FQNEAQ (reference sequence). The DNA of the CDR3 is TGTGCCAGCAGCTTAGGGCTAGCGGGACATGAGCAGTTCTTC. Translating it yields CASSLGLAGHEQFF.

This clonotype showed up just a few times. The gene calls are TRBV12-3 or TRBV12-4 and TRBJ2-7, with D maybe TRBD2 (5 bases). This CDR3 spans 16 amino acids. Trimming shortened V by 3 bases and J by 0 bases, and 15 bases separated the two germline ends. Here the CDR3 DNA reads TGTGCCAGCAGTTTTAGAGGGTACCGAAGCTCCTACGAGCAGTACTTC. Translating it yields CASSFRGYRSSYEQYF.

In its sample, this clonotype was seen many times. V and J are TRBV20-1 and TRBJ2-5; either TRBD1 or TRBD2 may fit D (5 bases each). V was trimmed by 0 bases and J by 5 bases, leaving 13 bases between them. The germline V gene has CDR1 DFQATT and CDR2 SNEGSKA (reference sequence). CDR3 length: 14 amino acids. For the CDR3, the DNA is TGCAGTGCTAGAGATGGGACGATGGGGGAGACCCAGTACTTC. Amino acid sequence: CSARDGTMGETQYF.

This clonotype has a handful of counts. An end of the junction does not agree with germline; a read error may underlie this. The rearrangement links TRBV7-2 to TRBJ2-4, with TRBD2 identical over 11 bases. Germline loops: CDR1 SGHTA, CDR2 FQGNSA. The CDR3 runs to 17 residues. The CDR3 coding sequence is TGTGCCAGCAGCTTAGGCCAGACTAGCGGGGCCAAAAACAGTCAGTACTTC. Protein sequence: CASSLGQTSGAKNSQYF.

This clonotype has only a few counts. The chain employs TRBV29-1 and TRBJ2-7; 9 positions agree with TRBD2. The V gene's germline CDR1 is SQVTM and CDR2 ANQGSEA. The CDR3 totals 15 residues. Trimming removed 3 bases from V and 2 bases from J; junction bases left unmatched: 8. CDR3: CSVDSLAGGTYEQYF. The CDR3 DNA reads TGCAGCGTTGATTCATTGGCGGGGGGGACCTACGAGCAGTACTTC.

This clonotype was detected ten times or more. The rearrangement joins TRBV27 to TRBJ2-7; 9 positions match TRBD1. From germline, CDR1 is MNHEY and CDR2 SMNVEV (reference sequence). The J segment lost 7 bases and the V segment lost 10 bases, leaving 8 bases of the junction unmatched. This CDR3 is built from 12 residues. CDR3 sequence reads: CATLTGGVEQYF. CDR3 nucleotide sequence: TGTGCCACCTTGACAGGGGGAGTTGAGCAGTACTTC.

This clonotype was observed at least ten times. V and J are TRBV12-3 or TRBV12-4 and TRBJ2-1; D call uncertain. V was trimmed by 5 bases and J by 9 bases, leaving 14 bases between them. The CDR3 covers 13 residues. For the CDR3, the DNA is TGTGCCAGCAGTCCGCCCCCCCGCGGTGAGCAGTTCTTC. It specifies CASSPPPRGEQFF.

This clonotype was detected ten times or more. The V and J genes are TRBV5-1 and TRBJ2-2; D call uncertain. The CDR3 has 15 amino acids. Trimming removed 0 bases from V and 3 bases from J, with 9 bases in between. CDR1 is SGHRS, CDR2 YFSETQ, per germline. CDR3 nucleotide sequence: TGCGCCAGCAGCTTGGCCGGGTGGGACACCGGGGAGCTGTTTTTT. Translating it yields CASSLAGWDTGELFF. Using reference TRBV5-1 and TRBJ2-2 for the parts outside the CDR3, the full variable domain is KAGVTQTPRYLIKTRGQQVTLSCSPISGHRSVSWYQQTPGQGLQFLFEYFSETQRNKGNFPGRFSGRQFSNSRSEMNVSTLELGDSALYLCASSLAGWDTGELFFGEGSRLTVL.

This chain joins TRBV6-1 and TRBJ1-6; D unresolved. This CDR3 has 15 residues. Germline V gene sequence: CDR1 MNHNS, CDR2 SASEGT. Trimming cost V 6 bases and J 7 bases, with 16 bases left between them. The CDR3 sequence is CASRPGSSRNSPLHF. In DNA form, the CDR3 reads TGTGCCAGCAGACCGGGAAGCTCGAGAAATTCACCCCTCCACTTT.

The CDR3 region has the DNA TGCAGCGTTGAAGAGTTTAGCAGGGACACTGAAGCTTTCTTT. Encoded protein: CSVEEFSRDTEAFF. V is TRBV29-1 and J is TRBJ1-1; D perhaps matches TRBD1 (5 bases). In germline, CDR1 is SQVTM, CDR2 ANQGSEA. The CDR3 spans 14 residues. V lost 0 bases and J 3 bases, leaving 11 bases between the germline ends.

V and J are TRBV7-3 and TRBJ2-7, with TRBD2 matching 8 bases. Germline V gene lookup returns CDR1 SGHTA and CDR2 FQGTGA. The CDR3 covers 14 residues. V lost 5 bases and J lost 0; bases outside the gene matches: 3. CDR3 protein: CASSTREGSYEQYF. In DNA form, the CDR3 reads TGTGCCAGCAGCACCCGGGAGGGCTCCTACGAGCAGTACTTC.

Comment on this clonotype: Just one base apart from a much larger clone, this may be a read error. The V gene is TRBV20-1, the J gene TRBJ2-3; no firm D call. Matching the DNA end better, TRBJ1-5 makes the J call doubtful. The CDR3 is 16 amino acids. Per the germline V gene, CDR1 is DFQATT and CDR2 is SNEGSKA (reference sequence). CDR3 amino acids: CSARDRREEFTDTQHF. The CDR3 DNA is TGCAGTGCTAGAGATCGGCGGGAGGAATTCACAGATACGCAGCATTTT.

This clonotype was seen more than once but under ten times. This rearrangement joins TRBV7-8 to TRBJ2-7; D call uncertain. Germline CDR1 SGHVS, CDR2 FQNEAQ. Trimming left V 5 bases short and J 5 bases short, with 13 bases between. The CDR3 is 13 amino acids. The CDR3 nucleotides read TGTGCCAGCAGCCTTTCCCCCATTGACGAGCAGTACTTC. Encoded protein: CASSLSPIDEQYF.

This chain connects TRBV20-1 to TRBJ2-7; 12 bases fit TRBD2. CDR3 length: 13 amino acids. V shed 3 bases, J shed 7 bases, and the junction held 4 bases outside the gene matches. The germline CDR1 and CDR2 sequences are DFQATT and SNEGSKA (reference sequence). The CDR3 protein is CSARLAGGWEQYF. DNA for the CDR3: TGCAGTGCTAGGCTAGCGGGAGGGTGGGAGCAGTACTTC.

This clonotype was recorded many times. The V and J genes are TRBV9 and TRBJ2-3, with D uncertain. The CDR3 contains 12 residues. Per germline, CDR1 SGDLS and CDR2 YYNGEE. V was cut by 0 bases and J by 5 bases, with 4 bases left in between. CDR3 sequence (DNA): TGTGCCAGCAGCGTAGCTGGAGATACGCAGTATTTT. Amino acids: CASSVAGDTQYF.

This clonotype was recorded at least ten times. V gene TRBV29-1 combines with J gene TRBJ2-3; tentative D call: TRBD1 (6 bases). V was clipped by 6 bases and J by 6 bases, with 16 bases between them. The CDR3 runs 13 residues. Germline values: CDR1 SQVTM, CDR2 ANQGSEA. CDR3 in DNA: TGCAGCGTAATACAGGGTGGGGGTGATACGCAGTATTTT. Translation gives CSVIQGGGDTQYF.

The genes are TRBV5-1 and TRBJ2-7; 11 bases are shared with TRBD1. J was trimmed by 4 bases and V by 5 bases; bases with no gene match: 8. Germline V CDR1 and CDR2: SGHRS, YFSETQ. The CDR3 loop spans 15 amino acids. CDR3 sequence (DNA): TGCGCCAGCAGAACGGACAGGGGGCATTGGTACGAGCAGTACTTC. This gives the protein CASRTDRGHWYEQYF. Using reference TRBV5-1 and TRBJ2-7 for the parts outside the CDR3, the full variable domain is KAGVTQTPRYLIKTRGQQVTLSCSPISGHRSVSWYQQTPGQGLQFLFEYFSETQRNKGNFPGRFSGRQFSNSRSEMNVSTLELGDSALYLCASRTDRGHWYEQYFGPGTRLTVT.